These 11 T cell receptor beta chains came from one sample sequenced in a study of Ad26.COV2.S vaccination and SARS-CoV-2 variants. Measured with immunoSEQ multiplex PCR; TCRdb has only the in-frame clones, and not every one. This sample has some 190,000 clones, with around nine tenths found just once. The sequencing here drew on peripheral blood, taken after recovery from COVID-19. Every receptor here comes from a human donor who had recovered from COVID-19.

The rearrangement uses TRBV9 and TRBJ2-2, with D perhaps being TRBD1 or TRBD2 (6 bases each). V lost 2 bases and J 6 bases, leaving 8 bases between the germline ends. This CDR3 spans 13 amino acids. CDR1 SGDLS and CDR2 YYNGEE come from the germline V gene. The CDR3 here is CASSVGGSGELFF. DNA for the CDR3: TGTGCCAGCAGCGTGGGGGGCTCCGGGGAGCTGTTTTTT.

In its sample, this clone was seen many times. The chain joins TRBV2 to TRBJ2-5; 9 nucleotides align to TRBD2. The germline gives CDR1 SNHLY, CDR2 FYNNEI. V lost 4 bases and J lost 5; bases outside the gene matches: 5. The CDR3 contains 14 residues. This CDR3 is CASSVAGVGETQYF. CDR3 DNA: TGTGCCAGCAGTGTAGCGGGGGTCGGGGAGACCCAGTACTTC.

This clone was observed a few times. The chain uses TRBV5-1 and TRBJ2-3; the D call may be TRBD1 or TRBD2 (5 bases each). The length of the CDR3 is 14 residues. Trimming cost V 0 bases and J 4 bases, with 9 bases left between them. Germline V gives CDR1 SGHRS, CDR2 YFSETQ. The CDR3 DNA reads TGCGCCAGCAGCTTGGAGCCGGGGCCAGATACGCAGTATTTT. This gives the protein CASSLEPGPDTQYF.

This chain joins TRBV11-2 and TRBJ1-1; D unresolved. Trimming shortened V by 5 bases and J by 1 base, and 14 bases separated the two germline ends. The germline V gene encodes CDR1 SGHAT and CDR2 FQNNGV. This CDR3 spans 15 amino acids. Written as DNA, the CDR3 is TGTGCCAGCAGCGGCGTGCGGGCAGCGAACACTGAAGCTTTCTTT. As protein: CASSGVRAANTEAFF. Looking up the rest from reference TRBV11-2 and TRBJ1-1 gives the full variable domain: EAGVAQSPRYKIIEKRQSVAFWCNPISGHATLYWYQQILGQGPKLLIQFQNNGVVDDSQLPKDRFSAERLKGVDSTLKIQPAKLEDSAVYLCASSGVRAANTEAFFGQGTRLTVV.

The rearrangement uses TRBV7-9 and TRBJ1-2, with TRBD1 as a possible D gene (5 bases). The germline V gene encodes CDR1 SEHNR and CDR2 FQNEAQ (reference sequence). The CDR3 is 13 amino acids. V was trimmed by 5 bases and J by 2 bases, leaving 9 bases between them. This chain's CDR3 is CASSRQINYGYTF. The CDR3 DNA reads as TGTGCCAGCAGCCGACAGATAAACTATGGCTACACCTTC.

The chain links TRBV11-2 to TRBJ2-3; a weak D match, TRBD1 (6 bases). Germline assignment: CDR1 SGHAT and CDR2 FQNNGV. The length of the CDR3 is 15 residues. V was trimmed by 5 bases and J by 0 bases, leaving 12 bases between them. In DNA, the CDR3 is TGTGCCAGCAGCCGGAAGACAGGTAGCACAGATACGCAGTATTTT. Encoded protein: CASSRKTGSTDTQYF.

The V and J genes are TRBV5-6 and TRBJ2-7; 9 bases are a match to TRBD2. Germline-derived CDR1 and CDR2 are SGHDT and YYEEEE. V lost 3 bases, J lost 4 bases, and 11 bases stayed unmatched. This CDR3 contains 16 residues. The CDR3 here is CASSWGVSGSRYEQYF. Here the CDR3 DNA reads TGTGCCAGCAGCTGGGGGGTTAGCGGGAGTAGATACGAGCAGTACTTC.

CDR3 nucleotide sequence: TGTGCCATCAGTGAGTCGGGGGGGACTGGAAACACCATATATTTT. Its protein is CAISESGGTGNTIYF. This rearrangement joins TRBV10-3 to TRBJ1-3; weak D call: TRBD1 (5 bases). This CDR3 has 15 amino acids. Germline V gene lookup returns CDR1 ENHRY and CDR2 SYGVKD. V lost 0 bases and J 2 bases, leaving 8 bases between the germline ends.

The V and J genes are TRBV28 and TRBJ2-4; TRBD2 is a possible D gene (6 bases). The CDR3 is 16 residues long. Trimming left V 3 bases short and J 6 bases short, with 18 bases between. The germline V gene encodes CDR1 MDHEN and CDR2 SYDVKM. The CDR3 loop reads CASSLGGLDIGNIQYF. Written as DNA, the CDR3 is TGTGCCAGCAGTTTGGGGGGACTGGACATTGGAAACATTCAGTACTTC. Filled out from reference TRBV28 and TRBJ2-4, the complete variable domain reads DVKVTQSSRYLVKRTGEKVFLECVQDMDHENMFWYRQDPGLGLRLIYFSYDVKMKEKGDIPEGYSVSREKKERFSLILESASTNQTSMYLCASSLGGLDIGNIQYFGAGTRLSVL.

This chain joins TRBV30 and TRBJ2-5; D gene unclear. V dropped 1 base and J dropped 2 bases, with 5 bases sitting between them. CDR3 length equals 12 residues. Per germline, CDR1 GTSNPN and CDR2 SVGIG (reference sequence). The chain's CDR3 is CAWSGLQETQYF. The CDR3 coding sequence is TGTGCCTGGAGTGGACTTCAAGAGACCCAGTACTTC.

The CDR3 reads CASSPRGVETQYF. The CDR3, as DNA: TGTGCCAGCAGTCCCAGGGGGGTGGAGACCCAGTACTTC. V and J are TRBV6-5 and TRBJ2-5; a possible D gene is TRBD1 (7 bases). With 5 bases removed from V and 5 bases from J, the gap between germline ends came to 12 bases. The germline V gene encodes CDR1 MNHEY and CDR2 SVGAGI. The CDR3 has 13 amino acids.